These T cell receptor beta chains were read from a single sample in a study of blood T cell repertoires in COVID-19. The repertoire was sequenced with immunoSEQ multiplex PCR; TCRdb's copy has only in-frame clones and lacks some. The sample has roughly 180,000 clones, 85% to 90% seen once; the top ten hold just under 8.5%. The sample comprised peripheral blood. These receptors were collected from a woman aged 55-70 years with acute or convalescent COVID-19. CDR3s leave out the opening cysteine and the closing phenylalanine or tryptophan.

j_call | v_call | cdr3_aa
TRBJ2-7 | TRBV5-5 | ASSLGLAGDYEQY
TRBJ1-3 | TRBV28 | ASRESRGGSAGNTIY
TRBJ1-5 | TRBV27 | ASSLSRGREQPQH
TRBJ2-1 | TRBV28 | ASSVIVVEQF
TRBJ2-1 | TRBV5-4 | ASSLVAEARYYNEQF
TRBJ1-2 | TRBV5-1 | ASSSVQGADGYT
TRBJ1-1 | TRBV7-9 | ASRHPTGESNTEAF
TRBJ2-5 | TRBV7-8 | ASSSLAGVARLETQY
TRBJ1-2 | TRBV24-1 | ATSASRATGNYGYT
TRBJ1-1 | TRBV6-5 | ASRDRGWAGTEAF
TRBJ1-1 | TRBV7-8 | ASSLRERNTEAF
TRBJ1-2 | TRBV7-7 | ASSLDLTGRGYT
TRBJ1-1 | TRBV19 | ASSAPHPMDRGNEAF
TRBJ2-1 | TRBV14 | ASSLLGPGVLF
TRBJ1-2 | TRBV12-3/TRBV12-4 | ASSPGTGYGYT
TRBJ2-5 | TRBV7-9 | ASSSRQGLKETQY
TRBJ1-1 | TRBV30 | AWSRQENTEAF
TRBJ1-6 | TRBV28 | ASSPWAGTSPLH
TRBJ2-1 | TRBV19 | ASSSLSGGALSYNEQF
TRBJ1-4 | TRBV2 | ASSLREANEKLF
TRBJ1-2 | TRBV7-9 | ASSSPPGGYT
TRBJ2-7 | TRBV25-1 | ASSVSYEQY
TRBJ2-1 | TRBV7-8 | ASRLTGSSYNEQF
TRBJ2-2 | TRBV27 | ASSPTFTNTGELF
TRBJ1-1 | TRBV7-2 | ASSPTHTEAF
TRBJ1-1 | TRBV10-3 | AISEPTPGQAGTEAF
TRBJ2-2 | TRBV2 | ASSDLIIWGTENTGELF
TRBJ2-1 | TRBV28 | ASSSITLGGSNEQF
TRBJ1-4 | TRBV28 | ASNGQGREKLF
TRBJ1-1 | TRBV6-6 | ASSYSHPRQNTEAF